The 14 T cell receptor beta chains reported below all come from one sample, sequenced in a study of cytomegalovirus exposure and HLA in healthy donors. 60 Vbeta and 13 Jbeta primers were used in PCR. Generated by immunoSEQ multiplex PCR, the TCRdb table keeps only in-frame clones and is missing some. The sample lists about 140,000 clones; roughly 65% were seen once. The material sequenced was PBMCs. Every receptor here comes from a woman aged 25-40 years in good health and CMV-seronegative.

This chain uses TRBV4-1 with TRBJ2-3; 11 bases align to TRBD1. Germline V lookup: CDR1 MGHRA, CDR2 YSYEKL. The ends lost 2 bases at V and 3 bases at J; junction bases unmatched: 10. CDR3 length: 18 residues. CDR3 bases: TGCGCCAGCAGCCAACCATTTTTCCGGGACAGGGGGACAGATACGCAGTATTTT. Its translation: CASSQPFFRDRGTDTQYF.

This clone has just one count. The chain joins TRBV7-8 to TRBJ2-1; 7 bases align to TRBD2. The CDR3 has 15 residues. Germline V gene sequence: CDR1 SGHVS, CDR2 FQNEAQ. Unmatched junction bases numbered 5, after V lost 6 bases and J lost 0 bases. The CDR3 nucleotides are TGTGCCAGCAGTTCGAGCGGGATCTCCTACAATGAGCAGTTCTTC. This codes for CASSSSGISYNEQFF.

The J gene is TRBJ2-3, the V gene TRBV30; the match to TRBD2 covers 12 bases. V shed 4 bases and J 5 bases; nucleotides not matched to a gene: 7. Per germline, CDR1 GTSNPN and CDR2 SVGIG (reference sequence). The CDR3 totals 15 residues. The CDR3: CAWIPSGGAEDTQYF. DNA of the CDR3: TGTGCCTGGATTCCTAGCGGGGGGGCCGAAGATACGCAGTATTTT.

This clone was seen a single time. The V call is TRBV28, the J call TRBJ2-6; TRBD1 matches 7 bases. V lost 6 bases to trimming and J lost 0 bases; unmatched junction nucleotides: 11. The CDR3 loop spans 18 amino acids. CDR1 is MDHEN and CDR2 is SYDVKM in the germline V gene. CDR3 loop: CASRTGTVLFSGANVLTF. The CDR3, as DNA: TGTGCCAGCAGAACCGGGACAGTATTATTCTCTGGGGCCAACGTCCTGACTTTC.

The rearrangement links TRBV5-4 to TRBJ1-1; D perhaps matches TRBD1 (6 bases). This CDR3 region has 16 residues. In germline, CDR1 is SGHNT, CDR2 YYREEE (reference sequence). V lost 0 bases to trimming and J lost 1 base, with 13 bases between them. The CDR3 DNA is TGTGCCAGCAGCTTGGATCCAGGGGCCTGGAACACTGAAGCTTTCTTT. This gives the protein CASSLDPGAWNTEAFF.

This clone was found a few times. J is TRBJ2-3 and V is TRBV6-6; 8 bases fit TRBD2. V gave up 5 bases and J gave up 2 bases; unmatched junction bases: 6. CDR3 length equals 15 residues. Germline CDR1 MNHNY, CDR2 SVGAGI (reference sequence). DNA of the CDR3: TGTGCCAGCAGTCCGGGACTAGACCTCACAGATACGCAGTATTTT. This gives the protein CASSPGLDLTDTQYF.

The CDR3 loop is CASSPHRRGGRSYNEQFF. The DNA of the CDR3 is TGTGCCAGCAGCCCTCACCGGCGCGGCGGGAGGTCCTACAATGAGCAGTTCTTC. The chain is built from TRBV27 and TRBJ2-1, with 8 bases that match TRBD2. The CDR3 loop spans 18 amino acids. The V segment lost 6 bases and the J segment 1 base; nucleotides outside the gene matches: 14. CDR1 MNHEY and CDR2 SMNVEV come from the germline V gene (reference sequence).

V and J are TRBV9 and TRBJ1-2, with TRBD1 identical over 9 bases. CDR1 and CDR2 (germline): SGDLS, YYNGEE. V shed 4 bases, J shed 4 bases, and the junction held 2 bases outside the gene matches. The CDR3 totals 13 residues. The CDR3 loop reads CASSPGQGYGYTF. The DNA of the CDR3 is TGTGCCAGCAGCCCGGGACAGGGCTATGGCTACACCTTC.

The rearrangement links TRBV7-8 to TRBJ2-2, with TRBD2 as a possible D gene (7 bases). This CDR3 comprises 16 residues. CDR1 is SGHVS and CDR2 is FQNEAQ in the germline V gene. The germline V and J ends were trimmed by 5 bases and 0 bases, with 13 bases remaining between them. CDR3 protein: CASSGGGAANTGELFF. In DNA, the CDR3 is TGTGCCAGCAGCGGGGGGGGCGCCGCGAACACCGGGGAGCTGTTTTTT. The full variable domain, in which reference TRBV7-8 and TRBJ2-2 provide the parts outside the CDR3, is GAGVSQSPRYKVAKRGQDVALRCDPISGHVSLFWYQQALGQGPEFLTYFQNEAQLDKSGLPSDRFFAERPEGSVSTLKIQRTQQEDSAVYLCASSGGGAANTGELFFGEGSRLTVL.

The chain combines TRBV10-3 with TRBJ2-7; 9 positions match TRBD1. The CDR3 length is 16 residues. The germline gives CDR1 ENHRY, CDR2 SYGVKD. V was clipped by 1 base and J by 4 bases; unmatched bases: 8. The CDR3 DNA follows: TGTGCCATCAGTGAGTTCAGGGGACAGGGTACGTACGAGCAGTACGTC. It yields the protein CAISEFRGQGTYEQYV.

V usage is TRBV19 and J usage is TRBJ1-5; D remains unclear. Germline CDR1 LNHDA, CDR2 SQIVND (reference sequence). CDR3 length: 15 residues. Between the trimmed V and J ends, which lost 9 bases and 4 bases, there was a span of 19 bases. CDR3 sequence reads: CARSAVGKVNQPQHF. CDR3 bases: TGTGCCAGGAGTGCCGTGGGCAAGGTAAATCAGCCCCAGCATTTT. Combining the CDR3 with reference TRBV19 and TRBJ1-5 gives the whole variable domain DGGITQSPKYLFRKEGQNVTLSCEQNLNHDAMYWYRQDPGQGLRLIYYSQIVNDFQKGDIAEGYSVSREKKESFPLTVTSAQKNPTAFYLCARSAVGKVNQPQHFGDGTRLSIL.

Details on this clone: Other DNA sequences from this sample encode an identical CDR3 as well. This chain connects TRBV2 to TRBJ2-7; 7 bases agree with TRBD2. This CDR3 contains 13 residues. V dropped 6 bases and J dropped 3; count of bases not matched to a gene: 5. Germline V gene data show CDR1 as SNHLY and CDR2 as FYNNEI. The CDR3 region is CASSGGLVYEQYF. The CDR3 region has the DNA TGTGCCAGCAGCGGCGGACTAGTCTACGAGCAGTACTTC. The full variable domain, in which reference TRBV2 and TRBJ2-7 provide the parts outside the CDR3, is EPEVTQTPSHQVTQMGQEVILRCVPISNHLYFYWYRQILGQKVEFLVSFYNNEISEKSEIFDDQFSVERPDGSNFTLKIRSTKLEDSAMYFCASSGGLVYEQYFGPGTRLTVT.

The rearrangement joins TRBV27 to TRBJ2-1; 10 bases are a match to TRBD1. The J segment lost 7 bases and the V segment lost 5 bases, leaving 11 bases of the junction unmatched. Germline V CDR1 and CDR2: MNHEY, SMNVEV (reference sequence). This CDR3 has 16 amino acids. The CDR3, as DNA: TGTGCCAGCAGTCGACTCGGACAGGGGGTTTGGAATGAGCAGTTCTTC. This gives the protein CASSRLGQGVWNEQFF.

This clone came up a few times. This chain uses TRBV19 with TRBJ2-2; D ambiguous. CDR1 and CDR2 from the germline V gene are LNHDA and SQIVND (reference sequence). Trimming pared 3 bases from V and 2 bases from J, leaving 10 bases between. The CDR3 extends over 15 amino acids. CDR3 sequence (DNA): TGTGCCAGTAGTATCTCGGCGGCTAACACCGGGGAGCTGTTTTTT. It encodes CASSISAANTGELFF.